This T cell receptor beta chain was sequenced for a study of shared clonotypes between healthy human individuals (dated by TCRdb to 2018 to 2021). About the full investigation: A few men and two women, aged 18 to 49 years, made up the cohort. For each donor, three plates each were used for CD4 naive and CD4 memory, two plates were used for CD8 naive, and one plate was used for CD8 memory. Blood TCR repertoires of a handful of healthy adults were deeply sequenced to estimate repertoire size and the extent of clonotype sharing between individuals. To increase sequencing depth and limit assay-specific biases, TCR repertoire library preparation and sequencing were carried out by different laboratories using diverse techniques. Per donor, leukapheresis produced somewhere between about 0.94 and 9.5 billion PBMCs.

On this clone itself: It lacks a known antigen. Base-call qualities are not available, and no considerably larger clone is one nucleotide away.

Overall study outcomes, separate from this receptor: Naive subsets generally had larger estimated clonotype richness than memory subsets did. Sampling was limited to blood, and TCR repertoires in tissue likely differ from TCR repertoires in blood. Pairwise subsampling indicated that sequencing depth was expected to affect the degree of clonotype sharing among donors. Because the study included a small number of donors, the genetic and exposure-history diversity represented was limited. Sharing across a few donors was observed for roughly 5% of naive CD4, 3.5% of naive CD8, about 2.3% of memory CD4, and roughly 0.43% of memory CD8 clonotypes. Clonotypes shared by all four sorted-subset donors showed higher generation probabilities than non-shared clonotypes. Even with the large sequencing depth, rarefaction of the sorted-subset datasets indicated that sequencing was incomplete.

CDR1 and CDR2 were assigned from the germline V gene as SGHDT and YYEEEE. The CDR3 measures 13 amino acids from cysteine to phenylalanine. Just CDR3 DNA is preserved here, 39 bases in frame from base 1. At the junction V is shortened by 6 bases and J by 5 bases; bases outside the gene matches: 7. Using the deep immunoSEQ assay, multiplex PCR amplified TCR CDR3 regions from genomic DNA. Genomic DNA extracted from each cell subset was distributed evenly over all wells of several immunoSEQ 96-well plates, and each plate served as one replicate. Each replicate PCR for sorted subsets received about 220 ng genomic DNA, equal to tens of thousands of T cell genomes. The purified libraries were quantified using a Qubit 3.0 fluorometer, sized with a Bioanalyzer 2100, and then quantified again using the KAPA Library Quantification kit. Every immunoSEQ 96-well plate was sequenced on a dedicated single-read 150-cycle Illumina NextSeq 550 flow cell. In the source study's methods: Because only junctional sequences without quality scores were contained in the immunoSEQ output, filtering matching that applied to full-length reads could not be performed. Sequences were annotated with PyIR, a Python wrapper for IgBLAST v1.9, and V/J genes and CDR3 were assigned using IMGT germline references. Reads were removed for weak V/J assignments (E-value above 1e-6), missing CDR3, stop codons, out-of-frame junctions, or ambiguous translated residues. V3J clonotypes were defined as sequences sharing an identical inferred V gene, J gene, and CDR3 amino acid sequence. To compute the percentage overlap between repertoires, the number of shared unique clonotypes was divided by the size of the smaller repertoire. Richness of each repertoire was evaluated using RTK rarefaction, the Chao1 estimator, and Recon v2.1 estimates of unobserved clonotypes. OLGA was used to compute generation probabilities for all TCRbeta clonotypes that the gDNA method yielded from several donors. TCRdb took this table from immuneACCESS and kept in-frame rearrangements with V and J called. Such tables lack part of the clones; where checked against another copy, unresolved V genes explain under half of the gap, and the rest is unexplained. V, J and clone size reflect that table, while D and trimming were determined from the DNA. The sample data list some 2,000,000 clones, and 95% of these were observed just once. In total, the top ten clones hold 0.13% of the sample.

Donors were healthy HIV-negative adults with no recently reported acute infections or vaccinations. Only Caucasian adults living in Nashville, Tennessee, USA were represented among the donors. CD4+ T cells were enriched by magnetic negative selection, after which naive cells were positively selected on CD45RA and the negative fraction was taken as the memory subset. Blood was collected by leukapheresis, and PBMCs were isolated by Ficoll-Histopaque density gradient centrifugation and then cryopreserved in liquid nitrogen vapor phase. Analytical flow cytometry was used to check the purity and quantity of every magnetically sorted T cell population. From each sorted fraction, genomic DNA was isolated and quantified by UV absorbance on a Nanodrop 2000c.

This TCR came from a man younger than 35 in good health. The sample was naive CD4+ T cells sorted from blood. Taken with the paper, the label for cell subset or site translates to: CD45RA+ positively selected. Recombination connected TRBV5-6 to TRBJ2-5; TRBD2 lines up with 7 middle nucleotides. The DNA is as follows: TGTGCCAGCAACCAACGGGGAGGGGAGACCCAGTACTTC. This codes for CASNQRGGETQYF.